The T cell receptor beta chain described here comes from a study of T-cell memory formation after mild COVID-19. On this clonotype itself: What it binds is not known. Sequence at one end of the junction differs from germline and may be a read error.

Findings and caveats of the study: Detection of some responders pre-infection suggested pre-existing cross-reactive memory T cells participated.

The CDR3 extends over 14 amino acids. CDR1 and CDR2 (germline): ENHRY, SYGVKD. TCRdb reprocessed the 5' RACE reads via MiXCR and lists one record per CDR3 protein. Among more than 150,000 distinct CDR3 sequences listed, around 21% were seen once. The receptor comes from an adult woman who had mild COVID-19 (a few samples of this study predate the infection). Cell type and time point are not known. Sequenced sample: PBMCs or a T cell subset sorted from them (not recorded which). The rearrangement uses TRBV10-3 and TRBJ2-1, with a possible D match to TRBD1 (6 bases). The CDR3 loop is CDIRGPNSYNEQFF. The CDR3 bases are TGTGACATCAGGGGACCTAACTCCTACAATGAGCAGTTCTTC.